This T cell receptor beta chain appears in the sequencing data of a study of blood T cell repertoires in COVID-19. Measured with immunoSEQ multiplex PCR; TCRdb has only the in-frame clones, and not every one. The data show about 66,000 clones, 70% to 90% seen once. Germline assignment: CDR1 SGHRS and CDR2 YFSETQ. The length of the CDR3 is 12 residues. V was clipped by 5 bases and J by 5 bases, with 7 bases between them. This chain links TRBV5-1 with TRBJ2-2; D possibly corresponds to TRBD2 (6 bases). The sample comprised peripheral blood. The sequence was obtained from a man in his fifties with active COVID-19. CDR3 sequence (DNA): TGCGCCAGCAGGGGAGGAACCGGGGAGCTGTTTTTT. Translating it yields CASRGGTGELFF.